One and the same sample provided the 28 T cell receptor beta chains below, sequenced in a study of cytomegalovirus exposure and HLA in healthy donors. Measured with immunoSEQ multiplex PCR; TCRdb has only the in-frame clones, and not every one. The table shows fewer than 75,000 clones, with around 95% occurring only once. Sequencing was carried out using PBMCs. The receptors here all came from a man in his late teens or twenties in good health and CMV-seronegative.

The chain couples TRBV6-5 to TRBJ2-7, with D possibly matching TRBD1 (6 bases). This CDR3 has 14 amino acids. Germline V gene sequence: CDR1 MNHEY, CDR2 SVGAGI. Trimming removed 4 bases at V and 0 bases at J, with 10 bases between. The CDR3 nucleotides read TGTGCCAGCAGTTCGGACAGTAGCTCCTACGAGCAGTACTTC. Amino acids: CASSSDSSSYEQYF.

The rearrangement links TRBV28 to TRBJ2-5; tentatively, D is TRBD1 (5 bases). Germline CDR1 is MDHEN and CDR2 is SYDVKM. The CDR3 extends over 13 amino acids. V lost 5 bases to trimming and J lost 4 bases, with 11 bases between them. CDR3 bases: TGTGCCAGCAGTGGCAGGGAAGGAGAGACCCAGTACTTC. It is translated as CASSGREGETQYF.

V gene TRBV19 combines with J gene TRBJ1-1; D unclear. V lost 0 bases and J lost 1, with 9 bases in between. Germline V gene lookup returns CDR1 LNHDA and CDR2 SQIVND (reference sequence). The CDR3 contains 15 residues. In DNA form, the CDR3 reads TGTGCCAGTAGTATAGATCATTCGGGGAACACTGAAGCTTTCTTT. It specifies CASSIDHSGNTEAFF.

The chain joins TRBV29-1 to TRBJ2-7; D might be TRBD2 (5 bases). Trimming removed 7 bases from V and 1 base from J, with 8 bases in between. Germline CDR1 reads SQVTM; CDR2 reads ANQGSEA. The CDR3 spans 11 residues. The DNA for the CDR3 is TGCAGCGCCGGGATATCCTACGAGCAGTACTTC. As protein: CSAGISYEQYF.

This chain uses TRBV7-8 with TRBJ1-5; D is unresolved. The CDR3 sequence is 13 residues long. Germline CDR1 SGHVS, CDR2 FQNEAQ. V was pared by 4 bases and J by 1 base, with 5 bases between. The CDR3 loop reads CASSSASNQPQHF. The CDR3 DNA follows: TGTGCCAGCAGCTCCGCGAGCAATCAGCCCCAGCATTTT.

This clone was observed a few times. V gene TRBV27 combines with J gene TRBJ1-2; D may be TRBD1 (5 bases). V lost 4 bases and J lost 8, with 11 bases in between. CDR3 length: 12 amino acids. Per the germline V gene, CDR1 is MNHEY and CDR2 is SMNVEV (reference sequence). The CDR3 sequence: CASSSPGQGYTF. The CDR3, as DNA: TGTGCCAGCAGTTCCCCAGGGCAGGGCTACACCTTC.

This clone was seen a few times. The J gene is TRBJ2-3, the V gene TRBV7-9; 10 bases align to TRBD2. The germline V gene has CDR1 SEHNR and CDR2 FQNEAQ (reference sequence). This CDR3 is built from 17 residues. The ends lost 1 base at V and 2 bases at J; junction bases unmatched: 6. CDR3 coding DNA: TGTGCCAGCAGCTTAGGGTCGCTAGCGGGGGCCACAGATACGCAGTATTTT. Translating it yields CASSLGSLAGATDTQYF.

The rearrangement links TRBV30 to TRBJ2-7; D remains unclear. This CDR3 region has 12 residues. Germline-derived CDR1 and CDR2 are GTSNPN and SVGIG (reference sequence). Trimming took 4 bases from V and 5 from J, leaving 12 bases between them. The CDR3 DNA sequence: TGTGCCTGGACTAGAAACTTGAACGAGCAGTACTTC. Translating gives CAWTRNLNEQYF.

The chain couples TRBV9 to TRBJ1-2, with 7 positions matching TRBD1. Germline CDR1 is SGDLS and CDR2 is YYNGEE. The V gene end was trimmed by 4 bases and the J gene end by 0 bases; junction bases not matched to a gene: 9. There are 16 residues in the CDR3. As DNA, the CDR3 is TGTGCCAGCAGCCTCCGGACAGGTTCGACTAACTATGGCTACACCTTC. Its translation is CASSLRTGSTNYGYTF.

This chain links TRBV10-3 with TRBJ1-1; 12 bases match TRBD1. CDR1 is ENHRY, CDR2 SYGVKD, per germline. The CDR3 length is 12 residues. The junction had 8 bases not matched to a gene; V was cut back by 10 bases and J by 11 bases. The CDR3 region is CATTGTGGGAFF. CDR3 bases: TGTGCCACTACCGGGACAGGGGGCGGTGCTTTCTTT.

This chain links TRBV7-2 with TRBJ1-3; TRBD1 is a possible D gene (6 bases). Looked up from germline, CDR1 is SGHTA and CDR2 is FQGNSA. The length of the CDR3 is 14 residues. V gave up 4 bases and J gave up 4 bases, with 11 bases separating them. CDR3 DNA: TGTGCCAGCAGCTCGATGACAGGAGGAAACACCATATATTTT. Translation gives CASSSMTGGNTIYF.

CDR3 DNA sequence: TGTGCCAGCAGCTTATGGCTAGCGGGCGGTACAGATACGCAGTATTTT. Translated, it gives CASSLWLAGGTDTQYF. The V gene is TRBV7-2, the J gene TRBJ2-3, with 8 bases lining up with TRBD2. The CDR3 has 16 amino acids. V was clipped by 2 bases and J by 3 bases; unmatched bases: 7. From germline, CDR1 is SGHTA and CDR2 FQGNSA.

The chain joins TRBV5-1 to TRBJ1-4, with D uncertain. Germline loops: CDR1 SGHRS, CDR2 YFSETQ. The CDR3 has 14 residues. Trimming took 0 bases from V and 7 from J, leaving 10 bases between them. Here the CDR3 reads CASSLGGPLEKLFF. In DNA, the CDR3 is TGCGCCAGCAGCTTGGGAGGGCCGCTTGAAAAACTGTTTTTT.

The genes are TRBV30 and TRBJ2-2, with 7 bases fitting TRBD2. After removal of 0 bases from V and 5 bases from J, the junction contained 6 bases not matched to a gene. Germline assignment: CDR1 GTSNPN and CDR2 SVGIG (reference sequence). The CDR3 has 15 residues. CDR3 coding DNA: TGTGCCTGGAGTGTTTGGGGACTATCGACCGGGGAGCTGTTTTTT. It translates to CAWSVWGLSTGELFF. The whole variable domain, filled in from reference TRBV30 and TRBJ2-2, reads SQTIHQWPATLVQPVGSPLSLECTVEGTSNPNLYWYRQAAGRGLQLLFYSVGIGQISSEVPQNLSASRPQDRQFILSSKKLLLSDSGFYLCAWSVWGLSTGELFFGEGSRLTVL.

The chain joins TRBV18 to TRBJ2-3; TRBD1 agrees at 9 bases. Germline CDR1 is KGHSH and CDR2 is LQKENI. The CDR3 loop spans 14 amino acids. V lost 3 bases, J lost 4 bases, and 2 bases stayed unmatched. The CDR3 region is CASSPDRGSDTQYF. Here the CDR3 DNA reads TGTGCCAGCTCACCGGACAGGGGATCAGATACGCAGTATTTT.

The chain recombines TRBV12-5 with TRBJ2-7; 8 positions match TRBD1. The CDR3 is 12 residues long. V shed 6 bases and J 7 bases; nucleotides not matched to a gene: 5. Looked up from germline, CDR1 is LGHNT and CDR2 is FRNRAP. CDR3 in DNA: TGTGCTAGTGGGGACAGGGACTGGGAGCAGTACTTC. Translating it yields CASGDRDWEQYF.

The chain recombines TRBV19 with TRBJ1-5; 8 bases are shared with TRBD1. Losses at the gene ends were 2 bases for V and 5 bases for J; bases not matched to a gene: 8. The CDR3 contains 16 residues. The germline V gene encodes CDR1 LNHDA and CDR2 SQIVND (reference sequence). In nucleotides, the CDR3 is TGTGCCAGTAGTATATCAGTGACAGGGGTTGATCAGCCCCAGCATTTT. Translating gives CASSISVTGVDQPQHF.

This clone was counted a single time. The rearrangement joins TRBV19 to TRBJ1-1; D not certain. Germline lookup yields CDR1 LNHDA and CDR2 SQIVND (reference sequence). CDR3 size: 13 residues. V was pared by 6 bases and J by 5 bases, with 13 bases between. In nucleotides, the CDR3 is TGTGCCAGTAGACGAGAGAGTGGTACTGAAGCTTTCTTT. It specifies CASRRESGTEAFF.

The chain is built from TRBV18 and TRBJ1-3, with a tentative D call TRBD1 (5 bases). In germline, CDR1 is KGHSH, CDR2 LQKENI. This CDR3 contains 16 residues. V was clipped by 8 bases and J by 3 bases, with 20 bases between them. This CDR3 is CASGSGHPGDGNTIYF. For the CDR3, the DNA is TGTGCCAGCGGCAGCGGCCACCCGGGGGATGGAAACACCATATATTTT.

The rearrangement uses TRBV19 and TRBJ2-3; possibly TRBD1 for D (6 bases). Germline V gives CDR1 LNHDA, CDR2 SQIVND (reference sequence). The CDR3 has 14 residues. Deletions cut 2 bases from V and 4 bases from J, with 10 bases between. The CDR3 nucleotides read TGTGCCAGTAGTATAACAGGGAATGCAGATACGCAGTATTTT. This encodes CASSITGNADTQYF. The full variable domain, rest sourced from reference TRBV19 and TRBJ2-3, is DGGITQSPKYLFRKEGQNVTLSCEQNLNHDAMYWYRQDPGQGLRLIYYSQIVNDFQKGDIAEGYSVSREKKESFPLTVTSAQKNPTAFYLCASSITGNADTQYFGPGTRLTVL.

The V gene is TRBV5-6, the J gene TRBJ2-2; a weak D match, TRBD2 (5 bases). Between the trimmed V and J ends, which lost 0 bases and 4 bases, there was a span of 10 bases. Germline V lookup: CDR1 SGHDT, CDR2 YYEEEE. The CDR3 loop spans 15 amino acids. DNA of the CDR3: TGTGCCAGCAGCTTGGGGCTAGCATCCACCGGGGAGCTGTTTTTT. Translating it yields CASSLGLASTGELFF.

This chain joins TRBV13 and TRBJ1-1, with TRBD1 matching over 7 bases. CDR1 is PRHDT and CDR2 is FYEKMQ in the germline V gene (reference sequence). V lost 5 bases, J lost 8 bases, and 17 bases stayed unmatched. The CDR3 contains 16 residues. The CDR3 nucleotides read TGTGCCAGCAGCCCGCAAAACTCAGGGGGGAAGGGCGAAGCTTTCTTT. Its protein product is CASSPQNSGGKGEAFF.

This chain uses TRBV28 with TRBJ2-7, with TRBD1 as a possible D gene (5 bases). Germline V gene sequence: CDR1 MDHEN, CDR2 SYDVKM. The V end lost 5 bases, the J end lost 3 bases, and 8 bases lay between the germline ends. This CDR3 has 12 residues. The CDR3 loop is CASSGAGYEQYF. The CDR3 DNA sequence: TGTGCCAGCAGTGGGGCTGGCTACGAGCAGTACTTC.

This clone showed up just once. The chain carries TRBV6-1 and TRBJ1-5; D remains ambiguous. The V and J ends lost 6 bases and 4 bases respectively, with 10 bases between them. The CDR3 extends over 13 amino acids. Germline loops: CDR1 MNHNS, CDR2 SASEGT. CDR3 in amino acids: CASRVEINQPQHF. The CDR3, as DNA: TGTGCCAGCAGAGTGGAGATTAATCAGCCCCAGCATTTT.

The V call is TRBV6-5, the J call TRBJ1-2; D call uncertain. Germline V gene data show CDR1 as MNHEY and CDR2 as SVGAGI. This CDR3 region has 12 residues. The ends were cut back, 8 bases at V and 5 bases at J, with 12 bases in the middle. The CDR3 coding sequence is TGTGCCAGCGGAGGCCAGCCTTATGGCTACACCTTC. Residues: CASGGQPYGYTF.

The chain combines TRBV5-4 with TRBJ2-3; TRBD2 might be the D (7 bases). V gave up 2 bases and J gave up 2 bases, with 12 bases separating them. The CDR3 runs 15 residues. Looked up from germline, CDR1 is SGHNT and CDR2 is YYREEE (reference sequence). The CDR3 spells CASSLEGGTTDTQYF. The CDR3 coding sequence is TGTGCCAGCAGCTTAGAGGGGGGGACCACAGATACGCAGTATTTT. The variable domain in full, completed from reference TRBV5-4 and TRBJ2-3, reads ETGVTQSPTHLIKTRGQQVTLRCSSQSGHNTVSWYQQALGQGPQFIFQYYREEENGRGNFPPRFSGLQFPNYSSELNVNALELDDSALYLCASSLEGGTTDTQYFGPGTRLTVL.

The chain recombines TRBV4-2 with TRBJ2-7, with TRBD1 matching over 7 bases. This CDR3 contains 15 residues. The V and J ends lost 0 bases and 1 base, in that order; junction bases with no gene match: 3. Germline lookup yields CDR1 LGHNA and CDR2 YNFKEQ. The CDR3 DNA sequence: TGTGCCAGCAGCCAAGACGGGGACAGTTCCTACGAGCAGTACTTC. Residues: CASSQDGDSSYEQYF.

The rearrangement uses TRBV10-3 and TRBJ2-6; a possible D gene is TRBD1 (6 bases). This CDR3 has 16 amino acids. Germline CDR1 is ENHRY and CDR2 is SYGVKD. V lost 3 bases and J lost 4, with 13 bases in between. This CDR3 is CAISDETGSGANVLTF. The CDR3 bases are TGTGCCATCAGTGATGAAACAGGGTCCGGGGCCAACGTCCTGACTTTC.